These 31 T cell receptor beta chains originate from one sample sequenced in a study of Ad26.COV2.S vaccination and SARS-CoV-2 variants. Some clones are missing from TCRdb's copy, which holds only in-frame ones; the method was immunoSEQ multiplex PCR. Of around 340,000 clones listed, 65% to 90% are singletons. The treatment is: some 19 received Ad26.COV2.S at low or high dose, single or two shots; about 5 received placebo; per-sample allocation not given. It was on day 63 after the first vaccine or placebo injection that samples were taken. The source material was peripheral blood, sampled in a trial of Ad26.COV2.S vaccine versus placebo. These receptors were obtained from a person aged 18-60 years who received the Ad26.COV2.S COVID-19 vaccine or a placebo.

This clone was seen just once. Possible read error: a much larger clone is one base away. The same CDR3 is also encoded by other DNA sequences in this sample. The genes are TRBV6-2 or TRBV6-3 and TRBJ2-3; D not certain. The CDR3 extends over 12 amino acids. Germline CDR1 is MNHEY and CDR2 is SVGEGT. Between the trimmed V and J ends, which lost 6 bases and 0 bases, there was a span of 4 bases. The CDR3 sequence: CASSSSTDTQYF. As DNA, the CDR3 is TGTGCCAGCAGCTCCAGCACAGATACGCAGTATTTT.

The chain joins TRBV29-1 to TRBJ2-1; D might be TRBD1 or TRBD2, each matching 6 bases. Trimming stripped 2 bases from V and 4 bases from J, with 9 bases between. The CDR3 covers 13 residues. Germline CDR1 and CDR2: SQVTM and ANQGSEA. The CDR3 sequence is CSVERGAYNEQFF. The CDR3, as DNA: TGCAGCGTTGAAAGGGGGGCTTACAATGAGCAGTTCTTC.

The V call is TRBV5-4, the J call TRBJ1-2; 7 bases are a match to TRBD1. Germline assignment: CDR1 SGHNT and CDR2 YYREEE (reference sequence). The junction had 2 bases not matched to a gene; V was cut back by 0 bases and J by 6 bases. The CDR3 spans 13 residues. This chain's CDR3 is CASSLEGAHGYTF. Written as DNA, the CDR3 is TGTGCCAGCAGCTTGGAGGGGGCTCATGGCTACACCTTC.

The chain carries TRBV5-1 and TRBJ2-3; the D gene is possibly TRBD2 (5 bases). CDR3 size: 14 residues. In germline, CDR1 is SGHRS, CDR2 YFSETQ. The V end was cut by 4 bases, the J end by 1 base, with 10 bases between. The DNA for the CDR3 is TGCGCCAGCAGCCTCCGGGAAGGCACAGATACGCAGTATTTT. Its protein product is CASSLREGTDTQYF.

The J gene is TRBJ2-5, the V gene TRBV20-1, with 11 bases fitting TRBD1. This CDR3 contains 17 residues. Germline trimming cut 3 bases from V and 5 bases from J; bases unmatched to any gene: 14. CDR1 is DFQATT, CDR2 SNEGSKA, per germline (reference sequence). The CDR3 reads CSASSIPGQGVGETQYF. CDR3 DNA sequence: TGCAGTGCTAGTTCGATCCCGGGACAGGGGGTCGGGGAGACCCAGTACTTC.

This chain uses TRBV4-2 with TRBJ2-3; TRBD2 is a possible D gene (6 bases). Deletions cut 4 bases from V and 0 bases from J, with 14 bases between. Per germline, CDR1 LGHNA and CDR2 YNFKEQ. CDR3 length: 16 amino acids. CDR3 in DNA: TGTGCCAGCAGCCCCCCTGCGGGGAGTAGCACAGATACGCAGTATTTT. Residues: CASSPPAGSSTDTQYF.

The J gene is TRBJ1-6, the V gene TRBV19; D uncertain. CDR3 length: 17 amino acids. Trimming cost V 3 bases and J 4 bases, with 16 bases left between them. The germline V gene has CDR1 LNHDA and CDR2 SQIVND (reference sequence). CDR3 region: CASSIFLGGQYNSPLHF. In DNA, the CDR3 is TGTGCCAGTAGTATTTTCCTCGGCGGGCAGTATAATTCACCCCTCCACTTT.

This chain uses TRBV24-1 with TRBJ1-1; 7 positions match TRBD1. Germline V lookup: CDR1 KGHDR, CDR2 SFDVKD. The junction had 8 bases not matched to a gene; V was cut back by 7 bases and J by 4 bases. The CDR3 extends over 14 amino acids. The CDR3 region has the DNA TGTGCCACCAGGGGGGGGGACAGAAGCACTGAAGCTTTCTTT. Protein sequence: CATRGGDRSTEAFF.

This clone has only one observation. V is TRBV12-5 and J is TRBJ1-1; D may be TRBD1 (6 bases). From germline, CDR1 is LGHNT and CDR2 FRNRAP. Trimming took 0 bases from V and 9 from J, leaving 11 bases between them. The CDR3 spans 13 residues. CDR3 sequence reads: CASGLVEGDKAFF. CDR3 DNA: TGTGCTAGTGGTTTGGTAGAGGGGGATAAAGCTTTCTTT.

The chain couples TRBV7-2 to TRBJ2-3; D may be TRBD2 (6 bases). The CDR3 length is 15 residues. Trimming left V 7 bases short and J 1 base short, with 15 bases between. Germline CDR1 reads SGHTA; CDR2 reads FQGNSA. CDR3 coding DNA: TGTGCCAGCACCGGATGGGGACTGGGCACAGATACGCAGTATTTT. Protein: CASTGWGLGTDTQYF.

This clone appeared a single time. J is TRBJ1-2 and V is TRBV5-6; no reliable D call. The CDR3 covers 16 residues. Trimming removed 0 bases from V and 4 bases from J, with 16 bases in between. Germline V CDR1 and CDR2: SGHDT, YYEEEE. The CDR3 DNA sequence: TGTGCCAGCAGCTTGGATGGCAGTGGACCGTTCTATGGCTACACCTTC. Protein sequence: CASSLDGSGPFYGYTF.

The chain joins TRBV19 to TRBJ1-5, with 9 bases matching TRBD1. This CDR3 has 14 residues. Germline CDR1 and CDR2: LNHDA and SQIVND (reference sequence). V shed 10 bases, J shed 0 bases, and the junction held 4 bases outside the gene matches. The CDR3: CATRTGDSNQPQHF. The CDR3 DNA sequence: TGTGCCACTAGGACAGGGGATAGCAATCAGCCCCAGCATTTT.

V and J are TRBV29-1 and TRBJ2-7; 7 bases agree with TRBD1. Trimming at V came to 6 bases and at J to 5 bases, leaving 13 bases not matched to a gene. This CDR3 spans 14 amino acids. Germline lookup yields CDR1 SQVTM and CDR2 ANQGSEA. CDR3 region: CSVEGARGFDEQYF. In DNA form, the CDR3 reads TGCAGCGTCGAGGGGGCTAGGGGGTTTGACGAGCAGTACTTC.

This chain joins TRBV2 and TRBJ1-3; 9 bases align to TRBD1. Trimming removed 8 bases from V and 0 bases from J; junction bases left unmatched: 8. This CDR3 is built from 16 residues. Per germline, CDR1 SNHLY and CDR2 FYNNEI. The CDR3, as DNA: TGTGCCAGCGGCGAACAGGGGGCCGTCTCTGGAAACACCATATATTTT. Its translation is CASGEQGAVSGNTIYF. Complete variable domain (other parts from reference TRBV2 and TRBJ1-3): EPEVTQTPSHQVTQMGQEVILRCVPISNHLYFYWYRQILGQKVEFLVSFYNNEISEKSEIFDDQFSVERPDGSNFTLKIRSTKLEDSAMYFCASGEQGAVSGNTIYFGEGSWLTVV.

The chain carries TRBV5-5 and TRBJ1-5; D gene ambiguous. Trimming pared 2 bases from V and 0 bases from J, leaving 9 bases between. The CDR3 covers 15 residues. The germline V gene encodes CDR1 SGHKS and CDR2 YYEKEE (reference sequence). This CDR3 reads CASSLSQHSNQPQHF. The CDR3 region has the DNA TGTGCCAGCAGCTTATCACAGCATAGCAATCAGCCCCAGCATTTT.

The genes are TRBV4-2 and TRBJ1-1; a weak D match, TRBD1 (5 bases). The CDR3 covers 14 residues. Per germline, CDR1 LGHNA and CDR2 YNFKEQ. The V and J ends lost 0 bases and 6 bases respectively, with 11 bases between them. CDR3 bases: TGTGCCAGCAGCCAAGAGAGTCGGGGGGCTGAAGCTTTCTTT. It specifies CASSQESRGAEAFF.

The chain recombines TRBV24-1 with TRBJ2-1; 8 bases match TRBD2. J gave up 4 bases and V 3 bases, and 7 bases lay outside the gene matches. The CDR3 has 16 amino acids. The germline V gene encodes CDR1 KGHDR and CDR2 SFDVKD. The CDR3 DNA follows: TGTGCCACCAGTGATCGGGCGGGAGGAGGTTACAATGAGCAGTTCTTC. This encodes CATSDRAGGGYNEQFF.

The chain combines TRBV9 with TRBJ2-3, with TRBD1 matching 8 bases. Germline loops: CDR1 SGDLS, CDR2 YYNGEE. Trimming removed 1 base from V and 13 bases from J; junction bases left unmatched: 11. The CDR3 has 14 residues. Here the CDR3 DNA reads TGTGCCAGCAGCGTAACTCAGGGGGCGATCCCTGAGTATTTT. It yields the protein CASSVTQGAIPEYF.

The chain links TRBV4-3 to TRBJ2-7; D not resolved. This CDR3 region has 14 residues. CDR1 is LGHNA and CDR2 is YSLEER in the germline V gene. V was clipped by 1 base and J by 0 bases, with 7 bases between them. CDR3 DNA sequence: TGCGCCAGCAGCCAAGGGGAAGACTCCTACGAGCAGTACTTC. Residues: CASSQGEDSYEQYF.

This clone appeared a few times. The DNA of the CDR3 is TGTGCCAGCAGCTCCAGCCGGGACAGCTTAAACACCGGGGAGCTGTTTTTT. It specifies CASSSSRDSLNTGELFF. The J gene is TRBJ2-2, the V gene TRBV7-2; 7 bases agree with TRBD1. This CDR3 is built from 17 residues. CDR1 and CDR2 (germline): SGHTA, FQGNSA. Germline trimming cut 4 bases from V and 2 bases from J; bases unmatched to any gene: 10.

Only a few counts were recorded for this clone. The rearrangement joins TRBV19 to TRBJ1-2; D may be TRBD1 (5 bases). The germline gives CDR1 LNHDA, CDR2 SQIVND (reference sequence). The V end was cut by 4 bases, the J end by 9 bases, with 24 bases between. CDR3 length: 16 amino acids. CDR3 sequence reads: CASSTSVTTVGESYTF. The CDR3 DNA follows: TGTGCCAGTAGTACCTCAGTCACGACAGTGGGAGAGAGCTACACCTTC.

The chain carries TRBV19 and TRBJ2-3; TRBD2 matches 7 bases. The germline V gene encodes CDR1 LNHDA and CDR2 SQIVND (reference sequence). This CDR3 contains 16 residues. V shed 3 bases, J shed 0 bases, and the junction held 6 bases outside the gene matches. CDR3 region: CASSITASGSTDTQYF. The CDR3 coding sequence is TGTGCCAGTAGTATTACGGCTAGCGGTAGCACAGATACGCAGTATTTT.

V gene TRBV30 combines with J gene TRBJ2-2, with D possibly matching TRBD2 (5 bases). Germline V gene sequence: CDR1 GTSNPN, CDR2 SVGIG (reference sequence). The CDR3 length is 12 residues. This chain's CDR3 is CVFGLSTGELFF. The CDR3 nucleotides read TGTGTCTTCGGACTGTCTACCGGGGAGCTGTTTTTT. Full variable domain (rest looked up from reference TRBV30 and TRBJ2-2): SQTIHQWPATLVQPVGSPLSLECTVEGTSNPNLYWYRQAAGRGLQLLFYSVGIGQISSEVPQNLSASRPQDRQFILSSKKLLLSDSGFYLCVFGLSTGELFFGEGSRLTVL.

This clone was picked up one time. The chain carries TRBV7-2 and TRBJ2-2; TRBD1 agrees at 7 bases. After removal of 4 bases from V and 7 bases from J, the junction contained 12 bases not matched to a gene. The CDR3 covers 16 residues. Germline CDR1 SGHTA, CDR2 FQGNSA. CDR3 sequence: CASSSRHDRDGGELFF. The DNA for the CDR3 is TGTGCCAGCAGCTCCCGACACGACAGGGACGGCGGGGAGCTGTTTTTT. The full variable domain, with the rest looked up from reference TRBV7-2 and TRBJ2-2, is GAGVSQSPSNKVTEKGKDVELRCDPISGHTALYWYRQSLGQGLEFLIYFQGNSAPDKSGLPSDRFSAERTGGSVSTLTIQRTQQEDSAVYLCASSSRHDRDGGELFFGEGSRLTVL.

CDR3 in DNA: TGCGCCACCAGTTATACTAGCGGGAGAGACGAGCAGTACTTC. Its translation: CATSYTSGRDEQYF. The gene calls are TRBV5-1 and TRBJ2-7; 11 bases map to TRBD2. CDR3 length: 14 residues. Germline assignment: CDR1 SGHRS and CDR2 YFSETQ. Trimming cost V 9 bases and J 5 bases; bases outside gene matches: 10.

In this sample, this clone turned up once. V and J are TRBV5-6 and TRBJ1-2; 9 nucleotides match TRBD1. This CDR3 has 14 amino acids. Germline values: CDR1 SGHDT, CDR2 YYEEEE. V lost 3 bases to trimming and J lost 8 bases; unmatched junction nucleotides: 8. The CDR3 DNA reads TGTGCCAGCAGCTACCCACAGGGGGCTAGGGGCTACACCTTC. Amino acids: CASSYPQGARGYTF.

The chain links TRBV6-5 to TRBJ2-5; 9 bases line up with TRBD1. Per germline, CDR1 MNHEY and CDR2 SVGAGI. The J segment lost 3 bases and the V segment lost 1 base, leaving 3 bases of the junction unmatched. The CDR3 totals 15 residues. The CDR3 DNA is TGTGCCAGCAGTTACTTCGGGACAGGGAAAGAGACCCAGTACTTC. This gives the protein CASSYFGTGKETQYF.

The CDR3 region is CASLPTQGYPTEAFF. The CDR3 region has the DNA TGTGCCAGTCTCCCAACTCAGGGATACCCCACTGAAGCTTTCTTT. The chain couples TRBV19 to TRBJ1-1, with a tentative D call TRBD1 (5 bases). Deletions cut 8 bases from V and 4 bases from J, with 20 bases between. The CDR3 loop spans 15 amino acids. From germline, CDR1 is LNHDA and CDR2 SQIVND (reference sequence). The complete variable domain, with remaining parts taken from reference TRBV19 and TRBJ1-1, reads DGGITQSPKYLFRKEGQNVTLSCEQNLNHDAMYWYRQDPGQGLRLIYYSQIVNDFQKGDIAEGYSVSREKKESFPLTVTSAQKNPTAFYLCASLPTQGYPTEAFFGQGTRLTVV.

This chain connects TRBV5-4 to TRBJ2-7; D is possibly TRBD2 (6 bases). In germline, CDR1 is SGHNT, CDR2 YYREEE (reference sequence). This CDR3 is built from 15 residues. V dropped 2 bases and J dropped 7 bases, with 19 bases sitting between them. CDR3 protein: CASSFQGPAGKEQYF. In DNA, the CDR3 is TGTGCCAGCAGCTTCCAGGGCCCGGCGGGGAAAGAGCAGTACTTC.

This chain joins TRBV11-2 and TRBJ2-3, with TRBD1 matching 7 bases. CDR3 length equals 15 residues. V was clipped by 1 base and J by 2 bases; unmatched bases: 3. Germline V gene lookup returns CDR1 SGHAT and CDR2 FQNNGV. In DNA form, the CDR3 reads TGTGCCAGCAGCTTAGGGACAGGAGACACAGATACGCAGTATTTT. Protein sequence: CASSLGTGDTDTQYF. The full variable domain, in which reference TRBV11-2 and TRBJ2-3 provide the parts outside the CDR3, is EAGVAQSPRYKIIEKRQSVAFWCNPISGHATLYWYQQILGQGPKLLIQFQNNGVVDDSQLPKDRFSAERLKGVDSTLKIQPAKLEDSAVYLCASSLGTGDTDTQYFGPGTRLTVL.

V gene TRBV5-5 combines with J gene TRBJ1-6; a possible D gene is TRBD1 (5 bases). Germline V lookup: CDR1 SGHKS, CDR2 YYEKEE (reference sequence). V lost 4 bases and J 1 base, leaving 15 bases between the germline ends. CDR3 length: 17 residues. Written as DNA, the CDR3 is TGTGCCAGCAGCCAGGGACCCGCGGGGTCCTATAATTCACCCCTCCACTTT. This translates into CASSQGPAGSYNSPLHF.